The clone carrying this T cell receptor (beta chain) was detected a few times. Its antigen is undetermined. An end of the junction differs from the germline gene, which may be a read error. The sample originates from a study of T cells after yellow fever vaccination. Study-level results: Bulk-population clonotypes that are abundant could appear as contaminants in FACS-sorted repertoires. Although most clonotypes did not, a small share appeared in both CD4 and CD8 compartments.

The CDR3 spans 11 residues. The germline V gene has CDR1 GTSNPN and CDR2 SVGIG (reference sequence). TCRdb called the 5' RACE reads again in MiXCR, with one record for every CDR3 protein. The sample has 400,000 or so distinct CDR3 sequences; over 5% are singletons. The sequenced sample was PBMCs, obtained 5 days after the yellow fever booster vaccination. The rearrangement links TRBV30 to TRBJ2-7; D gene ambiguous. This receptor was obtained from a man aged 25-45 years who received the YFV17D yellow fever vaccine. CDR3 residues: CAWSEAGRPSF. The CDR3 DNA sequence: TGTGCCTGGAGTGAGGCCGGCCGGCCGTCCTTC.